The T cell receptor beta chain under discussion was sequenced for a study of blood T cell repertoires in COVID-19. Turning to the study itself: Samples of COVID-19 (acute and convalescent) were obtained from the United States, Italy and Spain. T cells, B-cell-depleted T cells, or PBMCs supplied cDNA or gDNA.

Authors' processing steps: Quantification of nucleated cells was approximated via reference gene primer amplification. Repertoires were generated with immunoSEQ multiplex PCR, while TCRdb's copy carries only in-frame clones and drops some. For V, J and clone size, that table is used; D and trimming come from the DNA. The top ten clones hold around 2.3% of a sample with 150,000 to 200,000 clones, approximately 86% of them seen once. Germline V gene sequence: CDR1 LGHNT, CDR2 FRNRAP. V was clipped by 0 bases and J by 3 bases; unmatched bases: 9. This CDR3 is 18 amino acids long. Sequencing was done on a sample of peripheral blood. The sequence was obtained from a man aged 65 to 79 with active or convalescent COVID-19. The chain is built from TRBV12-5 and TRBJ2-1, with TRBD2 identical over 9 bases. CDR3 sequence: CASGLVASGIGGYNEQFF. DNA for the CDR3: TGTGCTAGTGGTTTGGTAGCTAGCGGGATCGGCGGCTACAATGAGCAGTTCTTC.